This is a list of T cell receptor beta chains from one sample in a study of Ad26.COV2.S vaccination and SARS-CoV-2 variants. The table came from immunoSEQ multiplex PCR; TCRdb's copy has only in-frame clones and leaves some out. The data show 400,000 to 450,000 clones, with 90% seen just once and about 12% held by the top ten. Sequenced material: peripheral blood, taken in a trial of Ad26.COV2.S vaccine versus placebo. The receptor source for this set is a person between 18 and 59 years old who received the Ad26.COV2.S COVID-19 vaccine or a placebo. Both conserved end residues are part of each CDR3. Each record gives: V gene, CDR3 length, J gene, clone size, D gene, CDR3 protein. D genes are given only for firm matches. The size of a clone is reported for some rows only, either as once, few or many, or as a class for expanded clones.

v_gene: TRBV28
len: 13
j_gene: TRBJ2-7
abundance: -
d_gene: TRBD1
CDR3aa: CAIGTGGIYEQYF

v_gene: TRBV5-1
len: 20
j_gene: TRBJ2-1
abundance: -
d_gene: TRBD2
CDR3aa: CASSLVLGPLAGSAYNEQFF

v_gene: TRBV14
len: 13
j_gene: TRBJ2-1
abundance: -
d_gene: -
CDR3aa: CASSQARRNEQFF

v_gene: TRBV5-4
len: 16
j_gene: TRBJ2-3
abundance: once
d_gene: TRBD2
CDR3aa: CASSLRLAASTDTQYF

v_gene: TRBV11-2
len: 16
j_gene: TRBJ1-3
abundance: -
d_gene: -
CDR3aa: CASSLARAFSGNTIYF

v_gene: TRBV15
len: 14
j_gene: TRBJ1-1
abundance: -
d_gene: TRBD1
CDR3aa: CATSSRQGWAEAFF

v_gene: TRBV7-9
len: 14
j_gene: TRBJ1-2
abundance: -
d_gene: -
CDR3aa: CASSWTDGGYGYTF

v_gene: TRBV7-2
len: 14
j_gene: TRBJ1-5
abundance: -
d_gene: -
CDR3aa: CASSSSGANQPQHF

v_gene: TRBV5-4
len: 15
j_gene: TRBJ2-7
abundance: -
d_gene: TRBD2
CDR3aa: CASSVGGTINYEQYF

v_gene: TRBV9
len: 15
j_gene: TRBJ2-5
abundance: -
d_gene: -
CDR3aa: CASSVGPGISETQYF

v_gene: TRBV7-2
len: 15
j_gene: TRBJ2-1
abundance: once
d_gene: TRBD2
CDR3aa: CASSLGLASGDFQFF

v_gene: TRBV6-5
len: 16
j_gene: TRBJ1-4
abundance: -
d_gene: -
CDR3aa: CASSSTRDYQGEKLFF

v_gene: TRBV10-2
len: 17
j_gene: TRBJ2-3
abundance: -
d_gene: TRBD2
CDR3aa: CASSELAGGPFGDTQYF

v_gene: TRBV5-4
len: 18
j_gene: TRBJ2-2
abundance: -
d_gene: -
CDR3aa: CASSLPGAGIRNTGELFF

v_gene: TRBV6-2/TRBV6-3
len: 15
j_gene: TRBJ1-5
abundance: -
d_gene: TRBD1
CDR3aa: CASSSYRGPRQPQHF

v_gene: TRBV6-2/TRBV6-3
len: 12
j_gene: TRBJ2-1
abundance: -
d_gene: TRBD1
CDR3aa: CASSGAGGEQFF

v_gene: TRBV19
len: 15
j_gene: TRBJ2-7
abundance: -
d_gene: -
CDR3aa: CASSIGWNGMYEQYF

v_gene: TRBV7-2
len: 17
j_gene: TRBJ2-3
abundance: -
d_gene: TRBD1
CDR3aa: CASSFVGGTGSTDTQYF

v_gene: TRBV5-1
len: 13
j_gene: TRBJ1-1
abundance: -
d_gene: -
CDR3aa: CASSLGAVGEAFF

v_gene: TRBV30
len: 13
j_gene: TRBJ1-1
abundance: -
d_gene: TRBD1
CDR3aa: CAWNGQGGTEAFF

v_gene: TRBV7-9
len: 16
j_gene: TRBJ2-1
abundance: -
d_gene: TRBD2
CDR3aa: CASSLITSGSYNEQFF

v_gene: TRBV21-1
len: 18
j_gene: TRBJ1-1
abundance: -
d_gene: -
CDR3aa: CASSKGGAGEIMNTEAFF

v_gene: TRBV7-9
len: 13
j_gene: TRBJ1-1
abundance: -
d_gene: -
CDR3aa: CASSLVRNTEAFF

v_gene: TRBV7-3
len: 15
j_gene: TRBJ2-7
abundance: -
d_gene: -
CDR3aa: CASSPTGVSSYEQYF

v_gene: TRBV30
len: 15
j_gene: TRBJ2-5
abundance: -
d_gene: -
CDR3aa: CAWSAHRKYQETQYF

v_gene: TRBV2
len: 12
j_gene: TRBJ2-5
abundance: -
d_gene: -
CDR3aa: CASGQQSGTQYF

v_gene: TRBV4-2
len: 17
j_gene: TRBJ2-2
abundance: -
d_gene: -
CDR3aa: CASSQVYRGRGDGELFF

v_gene: TRBV6-2/TRBV6-3
len: 20
j_gene: TRBJ2-1
abundance: -
d_gene: -
CDR3aa: CASSYVGGSGRVYSYNEQFF

v_gene: TRBV19
len: 15
j_gene: TRBJ2-2
abundance: -
d_gene: -
CDR3aa: CASSIGGRTTGELFF

v_gene: TRBV10-3
len: 17
j_gene: TRBJ1-1
abundance: -
d_gene: -
CDR3aa: CAISDGIGGGGDTEAFF

v_gene: TRBV10-1
len: 15
j_gene: TRBJ1-1
abundance: -
d_gene: -
CDR3aa: CASRTREGWGTEAFF

v_gene: TRBV29-1
len: 13
j_gene: TRBJ2-1
abundance: -
d_gene: -
CDR3aa: CSGSGNRFDEQFF

v_gene: TRBV11-2
len: 13
j_gene: TRBJ2-7
abundance: -
d_gene: -
CDR3aa: CASSHNPGGEQYF